These 25 T cell receptor beta chains came from one sample sequenced in a study of CD8 T cells in Susac syndrome. An input of about 0.45 to 1 ug of RNA was subjected to reverse transcription using random hexamers. TCRdb itself ran the immunoSEQ multiplex PCR reads through MiXCR, one entry per CDR3 protein. Among about 140,000 distinct CDR3 sequences, 95% were seen once, and the ten largest hold around 0.15%. The sample taken for sequencing was CD4+ T cells from PBMCs. The receptors shown here come from a human donor with Susac syndrome.

This clonotype has just one count. V is TRBV23-1 and J is TRBJ1-1; no firm D call. TRBV23-1 is annotated as an ORF whose role is uncertain. V dropped 4 bases and J dropped 7 bases, with 16 bases sitting between them. The CDR3 consists of 14 residues. The CDR3 nucleotides read TGCGCCAGCAGTCCTCAAGGTAGGGCAGATGAAGCTTTCTTT. This gives the protein CASSPQGRADEAFF.

This rearrangement joins TRBV20-1 to TRBJ1-3; tentative D call: TRBD1 (5 bases). Germline V gene data show CDR1 as DFQATT and CDR2 as SNEGSKA (reference sequence). The CDR3 length is 13 residues. V lost 6 bases, J lost 2 bases, and 11 bases lay in between. The CDR3 is CSAPRGPGNTIYF. CDR3 in DNA: TGCAGTGCCCCGAGGGGCCCTGGAAACACCATATATTTT.

The chain uses TRBV20-1 and TRBJ2-7; 11 bases are a match to TRBD1. The CDR3 runs to 14 residues. The germline V gene has CDR1 DFQATT and CDR2 SNEGSKA (reference sequence). The CDR3 loop reads CSPSSPGQGVRQYF. CDR3 bases: TGCAGCCCAAGCTCCCCGGGACAGGGGGTAAGGCAGTACTTC.

The chain carries TRBV7-2 and TRBJ2-7; D is unclear. Trimming removed 6 bases from V and 4 bases from J, with 10 bases in between. CDR1 and CDR2 (germline): SGHTA, FQGNSA. The CDR3 extends over 12 amino acids. The CDR3 loop reads CASSRLGYEQYF. Written as DNA, the CDR3 is TGTGCCAGCAGTCGTTTAGGATACGAGCAGTACTTC.

This clonotype showed up just once. The CDR3 DNA reads as TGCAGTGCTGATCGACAGGCCCGGACTGAAGCTTTCTTT. Translated: CSADRQARTEAFF. V is TRBV20-1 and J is TRBJ1-1; possibly TRBD1 for D (6 bases). CDR3 size: 13 residues. Germline V lookup: CDR1 DFQATT, CDR2 SNEGSKA (reference sequence). The ends were cut back, 5 bases at V and 5 bases at J, with 15 bases in the middle.

The chain employs TRBV20-1 and TRBJ2-3; TRBD2 matches 13 bases. Germline values: CDR1 DFQATT, CDR2 SNEGSKA (reference sequence). The CDR3 contains 16 residues. The ends lost 5 bases at V and 0 bases at J; junction bases unmatched: 5. CDR3 in amino acids: CSAPLTSGRSTDTQYF. In DNA, the CDR3 is TGCAGTGCTCCCCTGACTAGCGGGAGGAGCACAGATACGCAGTATTTT.

The V call is TRBV30, the J call TRBJ1-1; unclear D gene. This CDR3 spans 20 amino acids. CDR1 and CDR2 (germline): GTSNPN, SVGIG (reference sequence). The germline V and J ends were trimmed by 4 bases and 1 base, with 31 bases remaining between them. The CDR3 reads CAWNTRTTLVRLAKNTEAFF. In DNA, the CDR3 is TGTGCCTGGAATACCCGGACGACACTCGTCCGGCTAGCAAAGAACACTGAAGCTTTCTTT.

This clonotype occurred once. This sequence joins TRBV7-8 and TRBJ2-1; TRBD1 aligns across 7 bases. This CDR3 is built from 13 residues. With V trimmed by 1 base and J by 8 bases, 2 bases remained unmatched. The germline gives CDR1 SGHVS, CDR2 FQNEAQ. CDR3 nucleotide sequence: TGTGCCAGCAGCTTAGGAGGGGGCGATGAGCAGTTCTTC. Translated: CASSLGGGDEQFF.

This chain connects TRBV9 to TRBJ2-5, with D perhaps being TRBD1 or TRBD2 (5 bases each). V dropped 0 bases and J dropped 1 base, with 10 bases sitting between them. The CDR3 has 15 residues. The germline gives CDR1 SGDLS, CDR2 YYNGEE. CDR3 protein: CASSVGGATQETQYF. The DNA for the CDR3 is TGTGCCAGCAGCGTAGGAGGGGCGACCCAAGAGACCCAGTACTTC.

V and J are TRBV5-1 and TRBJ2-7, with 7 bases that match TRBD1. This CDR3 contains 14 residues. Germline V gene data show CDR1 as SGHRS and CDR2 as YFSETQ. Trimming cost V 4 bases and J 2 bases; bases outside gene matches: 6. The CDR3, as DNA: TGCGCCAGCAGCACGGGGACAGCCCCCTACGAGCAGTACTTC. Its protein is CASSTGTAPYEQYF.

This chain uses TRBV20-1 with TRBJ1-5; D unclear. The CDR3 is 14 amino acids. The V end lost 2 bases, the J end lost 5 bases, and 13 bases lay between the germline ends. The germline V gene encodes CDR1 DFQATT and CDR2 SNEGSKA (reference sequence). The CDR3 DNA reads TGCAGTGCTAGACTTAGATCCAGGCATCAGCCCCAGCATTTT. As protein: CSARLRSRHQPQHF.

This chain connects TRBV29-1 to TRBJ2-5; unclear D gene. The CDR3 is 14 residues long. Germline loops: CDR1 SQVTM, CDR2 ANQGSEA. The germline V and J ends were trimmed by 4 bases and 1 base, with 13 bases remaining between them. The CDR3 reads CSVVVSNRQETQYF. The CDR3 DNA reads TGCAGCGTTGTGGTCTCTAACCGCCAAGAGACCCAGTACTTC.

As DNA, the CDR3 is TGTGCCTGGAGTGCAAGTTTCTTACAAGAGACCCAGTACTTC. Translating it yields CAWSASFLQETQYF. The V call is TRBV30, the J call TRBJ2-5; D remains ambiguous. Germline-derived CDR1 and CDR2 are GTSNPN and SVGIG (reference sequence). V was pared by 1 base and J by 2 bases, with 11 bases between. This CDR3 has 14 residues.

The chain uses TRBV9 and TRBJ2-5, with TRBD2 identical over 11 bases. Trimming took 2 bases from V and 2 from J; bases not matched to a gene: 8. Per the germline V gene, CDR1 is SGDLS and CDR2 is YYNGEE. The CDR3 runs to 17 residues. CDR3 bases: TGTGCCAGCAGCGTTGTTGGGCTAGCGGGAGGTCAAGAGACCCAGTACTTC. This codes for CASSVVGLAGGQETQYF. Full variable domain (missing parts from reference TRBV9 and TRBJ2-5): DSGVTQTPKHLITATGQRVTLRCSPRSGDLSVYWYQQSLDQGLQFLIQYYNGEERAKGNILERFSAQQFPDLHSELNLSSLELGDSALYFCASSVVGLAGGQETQYFGPGTRLLVL.

The rearrangement links TRBV20-1 to TRBJ2-1; TRBD2 matches 10 bases. This CDR3 region has 16 residues. V trimming: 0 bases; J trimming: 0 bases; junction bases outside the gene matches: 2. Germline assignment: CDR1 DFQATT and CDR2 SNEGSKA (reference sequence). CDR3 DNA: TGCAGTGCTAGAGAGGCTAGCGGGAGCTCCTACAATGAGCAGTTCTTC. This sequence encodes CSAREASGSSYNEQFF.

The chain joins TRBV29-1 to TRBJ1-5; a weak D match, TRBD1 (6 bases). In germline, CDR1 is SQVTM, CDR2 ANQGSEA. V was clipped by 3 bases and J by 0 bases, with 24 bases between them. CDR3 length: 19 amino acids. This CDR3 reads CSVDLGTQGCTFSNQPQHF. CDR3 nucleotides: TGCAGCGTTGATTTAGGGACACAGGGTTGCACGTTTAGCAATCAGCCCCAGCATTTT.

The chain carries TRBV12-3 or TRBV12-4 and TRBJ1-1; perhaps TRBD1 as D (6 bases). The CDR3 is 13 residues long. V gave up 7 bases and J gave up 6 bases, with 15 bases separating them. The CDR3 protein is CASTPVEGAEAFF. The CDR3, as DNA: TGTGCCAGCACCCCCGTCGAGGGGGCTGAAGCTTTCTTT.

The chain combines TRBV29-1 with TRBJ2-6; 9 positions agree with TRBD1. From germline, CDR1 is SQVTM and CDR2 ANQGSEA. CDR3 length: 17 residues. With 6 bases clipped from V and 0 bases from J, the junction kept 9 bases outside the gene matches. CDR3 sequence (DNA): TGCAGCGTGGGCGACGGGACAGGGAGCTCTGGGGCCAACGTCCTGACTTTC. It translates to CSVGDGTGSSGANVLTF.

The chain employs TRBV24-1 and TRBJ2-5; 7 nucleotides agree with TRBD1. The CDR3 is made up of 15 amino acids. The junction had 7 bases not matched to a gene; V was cut back by 2 bases and J by 5 bases. Per germline, CDR1 KGHDR and CDR2 SFDVKD. Here the CDR3 DNA reads TGTGCCACCAGTGATTCGACAGGGACGTATGAGACCCAGTACTTC. Residues: CATSDSTGTYETQYF.

This chain joins TRBV4-2 and TRBJ1-3; no clear D gene. The germline CDR1 and CDR2 sequences are LGHNA and YNFKEQ. The CDR3 sequence is 16 residues long. The germline V and J ends were trimmed by 2 bases and 0 bases, with 11 bases remaining between them. Here the CDR3 DNA reads TGTGCCAGCAGCCAACAGTACAGAGACTCTGGAAACACCATATATTTT. The encoded protein is CASSQQYRDSGNTIYF.

J is TRBJ2-7 and V is TRBV30; the D gene is possibly TRBD2 (6 bases). V dropped 3 bases and J dropped 4 bases, with 13 bases sitting between them. The CDR3 contains 13 residues. Germline loops: CDR1 GTSNPN, CDR2 SVGIG (reference sequence). CDR3 bases: TGTGCCTGGAGGAGCGGGCAAAGATACGAGCAGTACTTC. This sequence encodes CAWRSGQRYEQYF. Full variable domain (missing parts from reference TRBV30 and TRBJ2-7): SQTIHQWPATLVQPVGSPLSLECTVEGTSNPNLYWYRQAAGRGLQLLFYSVGIGQISSEVPQNLSASRPQDRQFILSSKKLLLSDSGFYLCAWRSGQRYEQYFGPGTRLTVT.

This chain links TRBV28 with TRBJ2-5; 9 positions match TRBD1. The CDR3 sequence is 14 residues long. V lost 5 bases, J lost 5 bases, and 6 bases stayed unmatched. CDR1 and CDR2 (germline): MDHEN, SYDVKM. In DNA form, the CDR3 reads TGTGCCAGCAGTCCGACAGGGGGAGGGGAGACCCAGTACTTC. Its translation is CASSPTGGGETQYF.

The rearrangement joins TRBV27 to TRBJ2-3, with TRBD1 as a possible D gene (7 bases). This CDR3 contains 15 residues. Germline loops: CDR1 MNHEY, CDR2 SMNVEV (reference sequence). V lost 4 bases and J lost 0, with 11 bases in between. CDR3 in DNA: TGTGCCAGCAGTTGGAGGGGGCAGAGCACAGATACGCAGTATTTT. This translates into CASSWRGQSTDTQYF.

The chain employs TRBV5-4 and TRBJ2-6; 9 nucleotides match TRBD1. The CDR3 is 16 amino acids. With 6 bases clipped from V and 0 bases from J, the junction kept 4 bases outside the gene matches. The V gene's germline CDR1 is SGHNT and CDR2 YYREEE (reference sequence). This CDR3 reads CASNRGQSSGANVLTF. As DNA, the CDR3 is TGTGCCAGCAACAGGGGGCAGAGCTCTGGGGCCAACGTCCTGACTTTC. Combining the CDR3 with reference TRBV5-4 and TRBJ2-6 gives the whole variable domain ETGVTQSPTHLIKTRGQQVTLRCSSQSGHNTVSWYQQALGQGPQFIFQYYREEENGRGNFPPRFSGLQFPNYSSELNVNALELDDSALYLCASNRGQSSGANVLTFGAGSRLTVL.

The chain couples TRBV30 to TRBJ2-7; D is unclear. V was trimmed by 5 bases and J by 0 bases, leaving 11 bases between them. The CDR3 covers 13 residues. Per germline, CDR1 GTSNPN and CDR2 SVGIG (reference sequence). The CDR3 coding sequence is TGTGCCTGGCTTTCTGAGAGCTCCTACGAGCAGTACTTC. It translates to CAWLSESSYEQYF.